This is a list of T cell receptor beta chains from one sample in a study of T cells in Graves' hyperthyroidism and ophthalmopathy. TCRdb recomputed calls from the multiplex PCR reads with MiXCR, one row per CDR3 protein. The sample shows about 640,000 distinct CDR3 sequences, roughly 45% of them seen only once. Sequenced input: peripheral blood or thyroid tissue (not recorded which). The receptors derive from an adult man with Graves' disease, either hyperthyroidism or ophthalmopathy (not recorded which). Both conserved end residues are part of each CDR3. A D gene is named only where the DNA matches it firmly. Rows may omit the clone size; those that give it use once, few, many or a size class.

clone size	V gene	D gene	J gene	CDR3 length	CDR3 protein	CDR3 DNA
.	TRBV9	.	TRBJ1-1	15	CASSVGKGVNTEAFF	TGTGCCAGCAGCGTAGGGAAGGGTGTCAACACTGAAGCTTTCTTT
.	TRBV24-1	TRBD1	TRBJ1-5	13	CATGTDHNQPQHF	TGTGCCACCGGGACAGACCACAATCAGCCCCAGCATTTT
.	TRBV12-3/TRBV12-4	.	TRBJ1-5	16	CASSLLGRASNQPQHF	TGTGCCAGCAGTTTACTTGGGAGGGCGAGCAATCAGCCCCAGCATTTT
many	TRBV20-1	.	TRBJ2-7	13	CSARDGRVIEQYF	TGCAGTGCTAGAGATGGTAGGGTGATCGAGCAGTACTTC
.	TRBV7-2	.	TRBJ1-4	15	CASSPSRKLGEKLFF	TGTGCCAGCAGCCCTTCCCGGAAGTTGGGTGAAAAACTGTTTTTT
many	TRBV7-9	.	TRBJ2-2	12	CASSLITGELFF	TGTGCCAGCAGCTTAATAACCGGGGAGCTGTTTTTT
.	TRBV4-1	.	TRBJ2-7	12	CASSHGHYEQYF	TGCGCCAGCAGCCACGGACACTACGAGCAGTACTTC
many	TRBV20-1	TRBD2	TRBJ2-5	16	CSARDELAGGFETQYF	TGCAGTGCTAGAGACGAGCTAGCGGGAGGGTTCGAGACCCAGTACTTC
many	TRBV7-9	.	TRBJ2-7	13	CASSWVNSYEQYF	TGTGCCAGCAGCTGGGTCAACTCCTACGAGCAGTACTTC
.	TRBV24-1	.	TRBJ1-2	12	CATSDSGPGYTF	TGTGCCACCAGTGATTCAGGGCCTGGCTACACCTTC
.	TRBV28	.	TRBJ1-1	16	CASSPVNRRGYTEAFF	TGTGCCAGCAGTCCGGTAAACAGGAGGGGGTACACTGAAGCTTTCTTT
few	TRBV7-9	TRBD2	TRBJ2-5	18	CASSSIYGLAGEGETQYF	TGTGCCAGCAGCTCGATCTACGGACTAGCGGGAGAGGGGGAGACCCAGTACTTC
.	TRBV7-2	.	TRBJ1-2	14	CASSGDGANYGYTF	TGTGCCAGCAGCGGGGACGGGGCAAACTATGGCTACACCTTC
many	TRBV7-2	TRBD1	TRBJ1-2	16	CASSAGTGPSNYGYTF	TGTGCCAGCAGTGCCGGGACAGGCCCTTCTAACTATGGCTACACCTTC
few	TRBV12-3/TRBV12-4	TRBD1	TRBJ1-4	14	CASSLRGQDEKLFF	TGTGCCAGCAGTTTAAGGGGGCAGGATGAAAAACTGTTTTTT
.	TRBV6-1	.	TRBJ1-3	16	CASSELAGNSGNTIYF	TGTGCCAGCAGTGAATTAGCAGGGAACTCTGGAAACACCATATATTTT
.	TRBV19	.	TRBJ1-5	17	CASSIPNPRGTHQPQHF	TGTGCCAGTAGTATCCCCAACCCCAGGGGAACTCATCAGCCCCAGCATTTT
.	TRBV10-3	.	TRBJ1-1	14	CASRPPDGGIEAFF	TGTGCCAGCAGACCACCGGATGGGGGAATTGAAGCTTTCTTT
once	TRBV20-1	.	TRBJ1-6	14	CSAKRDGANSPLHF	TGCAGTGCTAAGCGGGACGGGGCTAATTCACCCCTCCACTTT
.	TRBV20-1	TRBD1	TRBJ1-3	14	CSARDPGQGNTIYF	TGCAGTGCTAGAGACCCGGGACAGGGGAACACCATATATTTT
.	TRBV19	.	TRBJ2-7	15	CASSIRQGGSYEQYF	TGTGCCAGTAGTATTAGGCAGGGTGGAAGCTACGAGCAGTACTTC
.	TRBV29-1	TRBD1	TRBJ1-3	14	CSVVGQDSGNTIYF	TGCAGCGTTGTCGGACAGGACAGTGGAAACACCATATATTTT
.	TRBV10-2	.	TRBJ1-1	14	CASRLGQSNTEAFF	TGCGCCAGCCGCCTCGGACAGTCGAACACTGAAGCTTTCTTT
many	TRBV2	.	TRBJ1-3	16	CASSEGTTHSGNTIYF	TGTGCCAGCAGTGAAGGCACGACCCACTCTGGAAACACCATATATTTT
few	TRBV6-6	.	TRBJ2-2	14	CASREDPGTGELFF	TGTGCCAGCAGGGAGGACCCAGGGACCGGGGAGCTGTTTTTT
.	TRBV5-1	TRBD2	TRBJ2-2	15	CASSFSGGGTGELFF	TGCGCCAGCAGCTTTAGCGGGGGGGGCACCGGGGAGCTGTTTTTT
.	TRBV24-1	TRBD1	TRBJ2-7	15	CATSDVRTGAYEQYF	TGTGCCACCAGTGATGTACGGACAGGGGCCTACGAGCAGTACTTC
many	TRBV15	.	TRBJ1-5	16	CATSRDSRFGDQPQHF	TGTGCCACCAGCAGAGATTCGCGGTTCGGGGATCAGCCCCAGCATTTT
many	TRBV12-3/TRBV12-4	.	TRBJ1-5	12	CASRRGDQPQHF	TGTGCCAGCCGTAGGGGTGATCAGCCCCAGCATTTT
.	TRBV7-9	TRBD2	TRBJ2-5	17	CASSLGTSGGARETQYF	TGTGCCAGCAGCTTAGGGACTAGCGGGGGGGCCCGCGAGACCCAGTACTTC
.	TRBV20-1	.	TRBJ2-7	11	CSASALHEQYF	TGCAGTGCTAGCGCGCTCCACGAGCAGTACTTC
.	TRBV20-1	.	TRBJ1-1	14	CSGMGGHPNTEAFF	TGCAGTGGGATGGGGGGCCATCCGAACACTGAAGCTTTCTTT
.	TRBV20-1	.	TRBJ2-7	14	CSARDRDNHYEQYF	TGCAGTGCTAGAGATCGAGATAACCACTACGAGCAGTACTTC
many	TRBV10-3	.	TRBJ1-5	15	CATKTRDASNQPQHF	TGTGCCACAAAAACGCGAGACGCTAGCAATCAGCCCCAGCATTTT
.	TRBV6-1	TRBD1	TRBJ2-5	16	CASSEMAGGTGETQYF	TGTGCCAGCAGTGAAATGGCAGGGGGAACGGGAGAGACCCAGTACTTC
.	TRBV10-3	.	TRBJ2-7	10	CAHGAYEQYF	TGTGCCCACGGGGCGTACGAGCAGTACTTC
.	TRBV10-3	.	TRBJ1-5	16	CAISPGTGGKNQPQHF	TGTGCCATCAGTCCGGGGACCGGTGGGAAGAATCAGCCCCAGCATTTT
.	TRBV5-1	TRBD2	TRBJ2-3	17	CASSSKLAGGPRDTQYF	TGCGCCAGCAGCTCCAAACTAGCGGGAGGGCCTAGAGATACGCAGTATTTT
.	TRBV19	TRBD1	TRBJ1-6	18	CASSLQGYDGSYNSPLHF	TGTGCCAGTAGCCTACAGGGGTACGATGGCTCCTATAATTCACCCCTCCACTTT
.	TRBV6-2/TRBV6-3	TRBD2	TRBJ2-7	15	CASITSGTSSYEQYF	TGTGCCAGCATAACGAGCGGGACGAGCTCCTACGAGCAGTACTTC
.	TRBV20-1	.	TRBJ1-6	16	CSARDMGGVGDSPLHF	TGCAGTGCTAGAGATATGGGGGGGGTTGGGGATTCACCCCTCCACTTT
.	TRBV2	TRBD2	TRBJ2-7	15	CASSGTSGASYEQYF	TGTGCCAGCAGTGGGACTAGCGGGGCCTCCTACGAGCAGTACTTC
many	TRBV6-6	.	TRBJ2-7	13	CASSYEGSYEQYF	TGTGCCAGCAGTTACGAGGGGTCCTACGAGCAGTACTTC
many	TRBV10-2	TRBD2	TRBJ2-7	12	CASSLAGFEQYF	TGCGCCAGCAGCCTAGCGGGATTCGAGCAGTACTTC
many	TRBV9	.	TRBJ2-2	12	CASSVGTGELFF	TGTGCCAGCAGCGTAGGTACCGGGGAGCTGTTTTTT
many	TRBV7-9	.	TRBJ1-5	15	CASSLGARGDQPQHF	TGTGCCAGCAGCTTGGGGGCGCGGGGGGATCAGCCCCAGCATTTT
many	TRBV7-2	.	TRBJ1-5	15	CASSLGTGFNQPQHF	TGTGCCAGCAGCTTAGGCACAGGCTTTAATCAGCCCCAGCATTTT
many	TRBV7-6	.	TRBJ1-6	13	CASSSRTDSPLHF	TGTGCCAGCAGCTCTAGGACAGATTCACCCCTCCACTTT
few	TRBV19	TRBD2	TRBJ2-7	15	CASSIRTSGPYEQYF	TGTGCCAGTAGTATAAGGACTAGCGGGCCCTACGAGCAGTACTTC
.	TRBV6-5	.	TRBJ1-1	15	CASSYSRQKNTEAFF	TGTGCCAGCAGTTACTCCCGACAGAAGAACACTGAAGCTTTCTTT
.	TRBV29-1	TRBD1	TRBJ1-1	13	CSVGDRGRTEAFF	TGCAGCGTTGGGGACAGGGGAAGAACTGAAGCTTTCTTT
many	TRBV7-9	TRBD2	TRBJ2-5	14	CASSRLADQETQYF	TGTGCCAGCAGCCGACTAGCGGATCAAGAGACCCAGTACTTC
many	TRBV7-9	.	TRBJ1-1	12	CASSATGPEAFF	TGTGCCAGCAGCGCTACCGGCCCTGAAGCTTTCTTT
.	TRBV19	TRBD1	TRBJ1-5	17	CASSSGQGRYSNQPQHF	TGTGCCAGCAGTTCCGGACAGGGGCGTTATAGCAATCAGCCCCAGCATTTT
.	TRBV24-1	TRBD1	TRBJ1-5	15	CATSDTRQGGQPQHF	TGTGCCACCAGTGATACACGACAGGGGGGTCAGCCCCAGCATTTT
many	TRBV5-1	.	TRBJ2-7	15	CASSLVAGGTYEQYF	TGCGCCAGCAGCTTGGTCGCAGGGGGGACCTACGAGCAGTACTTC
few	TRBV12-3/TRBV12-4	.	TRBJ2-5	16	CASSVALGSRGETQYF	TGTGCCAGCAGCGTAGCTCTGGGCAGTAGGGGAGAGACCCAGTACTTC
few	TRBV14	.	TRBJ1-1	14	CASRPMGLSIEAFF	TGTGCCAGCAGACCTATGGGCTTAAGTATTGAAGCTTTCTTT